The present TCR beta chain was sequenced within a study of cytomegalovirus exposure and HLA in healthy donors. Overall study findings and caveats: Most of the TCR beta V segments (in an earlier analysis) were productive either about 87% or about 30% of the time. HLA-A and HLA-B allele assignments for most subjects were reportedly predicted accurately using TCR beta sequences. Researchers reported from a later analysis that most CMV-associated TCR beta chains appeared HLA-restricted. Roughly uniform sequencing depth across donors was assumed, possibly incorrectly.

The length of the CDR3 is 14 residues. Trimming stripped 1 base from V and 1 base from J, with 8 bases between. Germline assignment: CDR1 SGHVS and CDR2 FNYEAQ. The PCR employed 60 Vbeta primers together with 13 Jbeta primers. Some clones are missing from TCRdb's copy, which holds only in-frame ones; the method was immunoSEQ multiplex PCR. The repertoire has approximately 110,000 clones, roughly 66% of them found once; the top ten carry 2% to 2.5%. This clone appeared a few times. What it recognizes is unknown. Material: PBMCs. The V call is TRBV7-6, the J call TRBJ2-7; D gene ambiguous. The source of this sequence is a woman in her 30s in good health and CMV-seronegative. Here the CDR3 DNA reads TGTGCCAGCAGCTTAGTGGCTGCATCCTACGAGCAGTACTTC. It is translated as CASSLVAASYEQYF. Supplemented by reference TRBV7-6 and TRBJ2-7, the full variable domain reads GAGVSQSPRYKVTKRGQDVALRCDPISGHVSLYWYRQALGQGPEFLTYFNYEAQQDKSGLPNDRFSAERPEGSISTLTIQRTEQRDSAMYRCASSLVAASYEQYFGPGTRLTVT.